Given below is one T cell receptor beta chain in context. Its antigen is not known. These data come from a study of cytomegalovirus exposure and HLA in healthy donors. Study overall: In an early release, HLA-typed donors contributed about 79 million unique TCR sequences. Study-level findings and limits: Most subjects had HLA-A and HLA-B alleles reportedly predicted accurately by TCR beta sequences. Prior analysis indicated that the majority of TCR beta V segments exhibited productivity approximately 87% or approximately 30% of the time.

PCR employed 60 Vbeta and 13 Jbeta primers. Profiling relied on immunoSEQ multiplex PCR, and the TCRdb table lists in-frame clones only, not all of them. Of about 160,000 clones in the sample, over 75% were seen once. In germline, CDR1 is LNHNV, CDR2 YYDKDF (reference sequence). Trimming pared 0 bases from V and 4 bases from J, leaving 13 bases between. The CDR3 is 16 residues long. This clonotype originated in a woman aged 18-29 years in good health and CMV-seronegative. The chain combines TRBV15 with TRBJ2-1; D may be TRBD2 (6 bases). The sequenced material came from PBMCs. CDR3 protein: CATSREVGLLYNEQFF. Here the CDR3 DNA reads TGTGCCACCAGCAGAGAAGTGGGACTTTTGTACAATGAGCAGTTCTTC.